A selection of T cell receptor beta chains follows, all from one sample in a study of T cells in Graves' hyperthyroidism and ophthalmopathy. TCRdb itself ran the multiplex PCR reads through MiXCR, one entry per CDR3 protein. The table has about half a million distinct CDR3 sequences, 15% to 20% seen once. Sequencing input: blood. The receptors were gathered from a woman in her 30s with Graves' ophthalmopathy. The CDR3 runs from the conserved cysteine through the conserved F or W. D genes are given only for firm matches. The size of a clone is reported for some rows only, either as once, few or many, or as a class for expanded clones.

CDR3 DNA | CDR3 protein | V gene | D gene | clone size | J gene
TGCGCCAGCAGCCAAACGGGAGGGAGCTCCTACGAGCAGTACTTC | CASSQTGGSSYEQYF | TRBV4-3 | TRBD2 | once | TRBJ2-7
TGTGCCAGCAGTCTCTTAGCGGGAGAGTGGGAGCAGTACTTC | CASSLLAGEWEQYF | TRBV6-1 | TRBD2 | few | TRBJ2-7
TGCAGTGCTAAGAAGACTAGCGGGTATAGCTCCTACAATGAGCAGTTCTTC | CSAKKTSGYSSYNEQFF | TRBV20-1 | TRBD2 | many | TRBJ2-1
TGTGCCAGCAGCCCTTCGAGCCCCTCCGAGCAGTACTTC | CASSPSSPSEQYF | TRBV9 | . | many | TRBJ2-7
TGTGCCATCAGTTCTTCCCCACTAGCGAGTAGCACAGATACGCAGTATTTT | CAISSSPLASSTDTQYF | TRBV10-3 | TRBD2 | many | TRBJ2-3
TGTGCCAGCAGCGCGACCCTCGCGGGGGGGGAGCAGTTCTTC | CASSATLAGGEQFF | TRBV3-1 | TRBD2 | many | TRBJ2-1
TGTGCCAGCAGCGTAGGGGGCGGGAGGCTTTCAGGAGAGACCCAGTACTTC | CASSVGGGRLSGETQYF | TRBV9 | TRBD2 | few | TRBJ2-5
TGCAGTGCTAGAATTTTCGGACTAGCGGGACACAATACAGATACGCAGTATTTT | CSARIFGLAGHNTDTQYF | TRBV20-1 | TRBD2 | many | TRBJ2-3
TGTGCCAGCAGCCCGGGACAGTACGCGAACACCGGGGAGCTGTTTTTT | CASSPGQYANTGELFF | TRBV6-1 | TRBD1 | few | TRBJ2-2
TGCAGTGTCACCAACAGGGATTATGGGACCCAGTACTTC | CSVTNRDYGTQYF | TRBV20-1 | . | many | TRBJ2-5
TGTGCCACCAGCAGGTCCGGGACAGGGGGCGGGGAGCAGTACTTC | CATSRSGTGGGEQYF | TRBV15 | TRBD1 | . | TRBJ2-7
TGTGCCAGCAGCGCAGACCGGACCCGTCCCGGCGGGCCATTACATTCCTACGAGCAGTACTTC | CASSADRTRPGGPLHSYEQYF | TRBV7-2 | . | many | TRBJ2-7
TGTGCCAGCAGCTTAGCCGGGATGCCCCTCCACTTT | CASSLAGMPLHF | TRBV7-8 | . | many | TRBJ1-6
TGTGCCAGCGGTTTTCTCTTGGACAATGTTAACTATGGCTACACCTTC | CASGFLLDNVNYGYTF | TRBV28 | . | many | TRBJ1-2
TGTGCCAGCAAAAAGGGTGCTTTTGAGGTTGAAAAACTGTTTTTT | CASKKGAFEVEKLFF | TRBV27 | . | . | TRBJ1-4
TGTGCCAGCAGCGGACACACGGGTGCTAGCGGGAGACCCGACGAGCAGTACTTC | CASSGHTGASGRPDEQYF | TRBV7-9 | TRBD2 | many | TRBJ2-7
TGTGCCAGCAGTGAAGTTTATAGCAATCAGCCCCAGCATTTT | CASSEVYSNQPQHF | TRBV2 | . | many | TRBJ1-5
TGTGCCAGCAGCTTGAGACTAGGAGGCACAGATACGCAGTATTTT | CASSLRLGGTDTQYF | TRBV5-6 | . | . | TRBJ2-3
TGCAGTGCCCGAGGGCCACTAGCGGGGGTAATCAATGAGCAGTTCTTC | CSARGPLAGVINEQFF | TRBV20-1 | TRBD2 | . | TRBJ2-1
TGTGCTAGCAGCCCCGGCCAGGGGCTAGCGGGAGGCTACACAGATACGCAGTATTTT | CASSPGQGLAGGYTDTQYF | TRBV7-7 | TRBD2 | . | TRBJ2-3
TGTGCCAGCAGCTTGGCTAGCGGGAGAGAGAACACAGATACGCAGTATTTT | CASSLASGRENTDTQYF | TRBV11-2 | TRBD2 | . | TRBJ2-3
TGTGCCAGCAGCGTAGATGCGGGGAAGGCTTTCTTT | CASSVDAGKAFF | TRBV9 | . | few | TRBJ1-1
TGCGCCAGCAGCTTTGGGGGTTCGTTTGAAGCTTTCTTT | CASSFGGSFEAFF | TRBV5-1 | . | many | TRBJ1-1
TGTGCCAGCAGCGCGGGACAGGGTCATTCACCCCTCCACTTT | CASSAGQGHSPLHF | TRBV9 | TRBD1 | . | TRBJ1-6
TGTGCCAGCAGAAGGGGAAGCACTGAAGCTTTCTTT | CASRRGSTEAFF | TRBV2 | . | many | TRBJ1-1
TGTGCCAGCAGCCAATTTGTAGGGTTTGGGGAAGAGACCCAGTACTTC | CASSQFVGFGEETQYF | TRBV3-1 | . | few | TRBJ2-5
TGTGCCAGTAGTAAGGCTCTAGCGGGAGACCTTTTTGCTTACGAGCAGTACTTC | CASSKALAGDLFAYEQYF | TRBV19 | TRBD2 | . | TRBJ2-7
TGCGCCAGCAGCCAATTCCGGGCGGGGGCCCATAAAGAGACCCAGTACTTC | CASSQFRAGAHKETQYF | TRBV4-1 | . | . | TRBJ2-5
TGTGCCAGCAGCCGGGTGAACACCGGGGAGCTGTTTTTT | CASSRVNTGELFF | TRBV28 | . | few | TRBJ2-2
TGTGCCAGCAGCTTAAAAGGTTTGGGCACGGGCTCCTACGAGCAGTACTTC | CASSLKGLGTGSYEQYF | TRBV11-3 | . | . | TRBJ2-7
TGTGCCAGCAGTGAAATGGGATGGCGCGAGCAGTACTTC | CASSEMGWREQYF | TRBV2 | . | many | TRBJ2-7
TGTGCCAGCAGCTTAAGCGGGCGGTTACCCTACGAGCAGTACTTC | CASSLSGRLPYEQYF | TRBV7-9 | . | . | TRBJ2-7
TGCGCCAGCACCCCGAGGCTCCCCATCAAAAAGGATGAGCAGTTCTTC | CASTPRLPIKKDEQFF | TRBV5-1 | . | few | TRBJ2-1
TGTGCCAGCAGGACAGGGGGCACTGAAGCTTTCTTT | CASRTGGTEAFF | TRBV12-3/TRBV12-4 | TRBD1 | many | TRBJ1-1
TGTGCCAGCAGCCCTGGTCACCCGGATACGCAGTATTTT | CASSPGHPDTQYF | TRBV7-3 | . | . | TRBJ2-3
TGTGCCAGCGGTGGACATAGCGTCTCCTACGAGCAGTACTTC | CASGGHSVSYEQYF | TRBV28 | . | many | TRBJ2-7
TGCAGTGCCCCGGACCGGGACAGGCTTTTAAACGAGCAGTACTTC | CSAPDRDRLLNEQYF | TRBV20-1 | TRBD1 | many | TRBJ2-7
TGTGCCAGCTCACCGGAGGGTTTAGGATCGACCGGGGAGCTGTTTTTT | CASSPEGLGSTGELFF | TRBV18 | . | many | TRBJ2-2
TGTGCCAGCAGCCAAACCGGGACTAGGACAACCGGGGAGCTGTTTTTT | CASSQTGTRTTGELFF | TRBV14 | TRBD2 | few | TRBJ2-2
TGTGCCTGGAGTATACAAGCGGGCACCTCCTACGAGCAGTACTTC | CAWSIQAGTSYEQYF | TRBV30 | . | many | TRBJ2-7
TGTGCCAGCACTCTGACAGGGGGCGCAAGCAATCAGCCCCAGCATTTT | CASTLTGGASNQPQHF | TRBV12-3/TRBV12-4 | TRBD1 | . | TRBJ1-5
TGTGCCAGCTCGCCCCAATTTCTCCCGAACACCGGGGAGCTGTTTTTT | CASSPQFLPNTGELFF | TRBV18 | . | few | TRBJ2-2
TGTGCCAGCAGTTCCGAGGACGGCAACTATGGCTACACCTTC | CASSSEDGNYGYTF | TRBV28 | . | many | TRBJ1-2
TGTGCCATAAGTGGGGGGTTCAATCAGCCCCAGCATTTT | CAISGGFNQPQHF | TRBV10-3 | . | . | TRBJ1-5
TGCAGTGCTAGAGTTAGGGACACCGGAATTGGTGGCTACACCTTC | CSARVRDTGIGGYTF | TRBV20-1 | . | . | TRBJ1-2
TGTGCCAGCAGCCTTAGGATGGGACTAGATGTGAATGAGCAGTTCTTC | CASSLRMGLDVNEQFF | TRBV7-2 | TRBD2 | many | TRBJ2-1
TGTGCCAGCCTCGAGAGAATCTTGAATGAGCAGTTCTTC | CASLERILNEQFF | TRBV3-2 | . | few | TRBJ2-1
TGCGCCAGCAGCCAAGAGGGGCAACTACGAGGCTCCTACAATGAGCAGTTCTTC | CASSQEGQLRGSYNEQFF | TRBV4-3 | . | . | TRBJ2-1
TGTGCCAGCAGCTGGGACAGGGCGAGCGAGCAGTACTTC | CASSWDRASEQYF | TRBV7-2 | TRBD1 | many | TRBJ2-7
TGTGCCAGCAGTTCCCCCTTGACAGGGAACACCATATATTTT | CASSSPLTGNTIYF | TRBV27 | TRBD1 | few | TRBJ1-3
TGTGCCAGCAGTACTTTTTTTGAGAGACGGGTTTATAATTCACCCCTCCACTTT | CASSTFFERRVYNSPLHF | TRBV12-3/TRBV12-4 | . | few | TRBJ1-6
TGTGCCATCAGTGATAGTTATCGTGTGACAGGGGATGAAGCTTTCTTT | CAISDSYRVTGDEAFF | TRBV10-3 | TRBD1 | . | TRBJ1-1
TGTGCCAGCAGCTTAACTACAGGAGGGGGCGCGTACGAGCAGTACTTC | CASSLTTGGGAYEQYF | TRBV11-1 | . | many | TRBJ2-7